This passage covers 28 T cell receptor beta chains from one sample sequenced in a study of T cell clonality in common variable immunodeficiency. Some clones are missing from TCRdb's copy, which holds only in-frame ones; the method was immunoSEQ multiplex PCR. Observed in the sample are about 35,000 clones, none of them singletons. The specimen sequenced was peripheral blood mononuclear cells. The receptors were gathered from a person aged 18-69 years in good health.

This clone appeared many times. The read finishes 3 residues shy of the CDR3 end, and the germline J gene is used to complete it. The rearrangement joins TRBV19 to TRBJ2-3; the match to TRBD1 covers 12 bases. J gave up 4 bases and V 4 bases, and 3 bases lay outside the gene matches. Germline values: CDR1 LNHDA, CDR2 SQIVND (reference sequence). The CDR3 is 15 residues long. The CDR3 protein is CASSTGTGGADTQYF. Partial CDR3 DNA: TGTGCCAGTAGTACCGGGACAGGGGGCGCAGATACG. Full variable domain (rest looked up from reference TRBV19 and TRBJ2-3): DGGITQSPKYLFRKEGQNVTLSCEQNLNHDAMYWYRQDPGQGLRLIYYSQIVNDFQKGDIAEGYSVSREKKESFPLTVTSAQKNPTAFYLCASSTGTGGADTQYFGPGTRLTVL.

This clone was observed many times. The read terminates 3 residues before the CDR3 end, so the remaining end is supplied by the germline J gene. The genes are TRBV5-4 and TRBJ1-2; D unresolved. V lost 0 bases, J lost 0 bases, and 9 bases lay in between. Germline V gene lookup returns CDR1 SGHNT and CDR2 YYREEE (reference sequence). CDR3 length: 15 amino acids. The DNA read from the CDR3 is TGTGCCAGCAGCTTGGGCGGCAGCACTAACTATGGC. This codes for CASSLGGSTNYG. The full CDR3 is CASSLGGSTNYGYTF.

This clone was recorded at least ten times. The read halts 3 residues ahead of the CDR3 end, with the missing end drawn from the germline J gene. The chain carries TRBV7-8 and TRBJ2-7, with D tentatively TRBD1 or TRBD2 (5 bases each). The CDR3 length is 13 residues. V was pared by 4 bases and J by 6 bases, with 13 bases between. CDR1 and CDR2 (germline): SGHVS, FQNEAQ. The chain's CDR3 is CASSYPLRGEQYF. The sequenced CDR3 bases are TGTGCCAGCAGCTACCCCTTGAGGGGCGAG.

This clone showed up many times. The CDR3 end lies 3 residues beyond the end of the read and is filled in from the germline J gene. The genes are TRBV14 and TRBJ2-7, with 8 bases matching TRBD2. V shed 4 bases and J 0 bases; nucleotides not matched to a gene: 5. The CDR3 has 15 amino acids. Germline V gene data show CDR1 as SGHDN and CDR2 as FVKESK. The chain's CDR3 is CASSPRGASSYEQYF. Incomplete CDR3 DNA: TGTGCCAGCAGCCCGCGGGGGGCGAGCTCCTACGAG.

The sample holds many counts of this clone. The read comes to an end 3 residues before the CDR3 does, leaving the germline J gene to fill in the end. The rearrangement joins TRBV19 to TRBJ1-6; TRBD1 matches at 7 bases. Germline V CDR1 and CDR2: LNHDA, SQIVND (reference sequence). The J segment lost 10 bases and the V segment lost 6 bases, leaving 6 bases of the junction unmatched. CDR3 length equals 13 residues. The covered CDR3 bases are TGTGCCAGTAGCGACAGGGTCCAGTCACCC. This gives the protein CASSDRVQSP. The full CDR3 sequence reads CASSDRVQSPLHF.

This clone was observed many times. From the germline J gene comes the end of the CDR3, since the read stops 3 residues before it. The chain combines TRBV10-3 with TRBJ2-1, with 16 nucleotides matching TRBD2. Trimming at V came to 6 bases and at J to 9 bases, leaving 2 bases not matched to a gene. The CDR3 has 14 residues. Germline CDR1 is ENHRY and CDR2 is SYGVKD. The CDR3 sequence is CAISGTSGGVEQFF. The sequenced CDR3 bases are TGTGCCATCAGCGGGACTAGCGGGGGGGTTGAG.

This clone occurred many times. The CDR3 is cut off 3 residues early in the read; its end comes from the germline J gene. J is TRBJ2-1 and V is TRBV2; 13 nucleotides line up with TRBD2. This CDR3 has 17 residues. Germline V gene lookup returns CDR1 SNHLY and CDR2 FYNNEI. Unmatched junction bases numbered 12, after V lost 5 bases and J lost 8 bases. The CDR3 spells CASSRTRTSGRGDEQFF. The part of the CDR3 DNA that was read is TGTGCCAGCAGTCGAACTAGGACTAGCGGGAGAGGCGATGAG.

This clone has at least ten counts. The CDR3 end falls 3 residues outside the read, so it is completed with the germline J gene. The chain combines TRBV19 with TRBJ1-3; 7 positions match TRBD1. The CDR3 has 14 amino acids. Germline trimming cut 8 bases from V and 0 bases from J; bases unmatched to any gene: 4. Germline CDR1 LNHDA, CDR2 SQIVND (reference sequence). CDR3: CASETGSSGNTIYF. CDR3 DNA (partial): TGTGCCAGTGAGACAGGGAGCTCTGGAAACACC.

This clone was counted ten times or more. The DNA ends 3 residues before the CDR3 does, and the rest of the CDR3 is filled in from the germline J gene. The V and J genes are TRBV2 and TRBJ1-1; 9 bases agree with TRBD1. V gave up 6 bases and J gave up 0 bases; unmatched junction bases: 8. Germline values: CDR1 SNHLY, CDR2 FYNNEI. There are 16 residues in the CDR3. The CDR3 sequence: CASRIPQGALNTEAFF. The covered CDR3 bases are TGTGCCAGCAGGATTCCACAGGGGGCTTTGAACACTGAA.

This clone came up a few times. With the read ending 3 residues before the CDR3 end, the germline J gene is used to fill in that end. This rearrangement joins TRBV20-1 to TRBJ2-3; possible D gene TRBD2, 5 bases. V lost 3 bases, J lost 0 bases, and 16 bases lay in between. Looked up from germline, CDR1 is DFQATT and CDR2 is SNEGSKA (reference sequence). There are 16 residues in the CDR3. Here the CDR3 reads CSARDGRTSSTDTQYF. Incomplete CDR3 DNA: TGCAGTGCTAGGGATGGACGGACTTCTAGCACAGATACG.

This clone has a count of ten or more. The CDR3 sequence: CASIRSTAGGNEQFF. The DNA read from the CDR3 is TGTGCCAGCATCAGATCTACGGCAGGGGGCAATGAG. The chain has TRBV11-2 and TRBJ2-1; 7 bases are a match to TRBD1. Coverage ceases 3 residues before the CDR3 finishes, and the germline J gene fills in the end. Germline V gene lookup returns CDR1 SGHAT and CDR2 FQNNGV. The CDR3 sequence is 15 residues long. The V and J ends lost 7 bases and 6 bases, in that order; junction bases with no gene match: 12.

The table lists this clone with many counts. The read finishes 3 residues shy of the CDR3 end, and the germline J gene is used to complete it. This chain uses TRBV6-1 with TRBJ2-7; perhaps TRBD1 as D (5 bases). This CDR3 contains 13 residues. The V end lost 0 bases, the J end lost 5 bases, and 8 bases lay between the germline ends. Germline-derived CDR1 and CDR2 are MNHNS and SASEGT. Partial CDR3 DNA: TGTGCCAGCAGTGAAGCAAGCAGGGACGAG. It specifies CASSEASRDE. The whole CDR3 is CASSEASRDEQYF.

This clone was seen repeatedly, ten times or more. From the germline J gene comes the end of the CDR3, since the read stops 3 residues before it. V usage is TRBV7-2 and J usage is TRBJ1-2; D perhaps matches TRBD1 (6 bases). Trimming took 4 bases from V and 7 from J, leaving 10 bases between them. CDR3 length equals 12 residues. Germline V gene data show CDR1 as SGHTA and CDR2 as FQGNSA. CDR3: CASSSQGTGYTF. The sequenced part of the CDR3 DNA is TGTGCCAGCAGCTCACAGGGAACTGGC.

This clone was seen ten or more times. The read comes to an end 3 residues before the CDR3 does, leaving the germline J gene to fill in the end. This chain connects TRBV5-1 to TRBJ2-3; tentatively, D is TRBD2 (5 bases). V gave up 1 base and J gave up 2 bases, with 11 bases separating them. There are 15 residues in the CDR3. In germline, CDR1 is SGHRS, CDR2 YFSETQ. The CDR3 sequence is CASSLSAGATDTQYF. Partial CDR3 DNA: TGCGCCAGCAGCTTGTCCGCGGGCGCCACAGATACG.

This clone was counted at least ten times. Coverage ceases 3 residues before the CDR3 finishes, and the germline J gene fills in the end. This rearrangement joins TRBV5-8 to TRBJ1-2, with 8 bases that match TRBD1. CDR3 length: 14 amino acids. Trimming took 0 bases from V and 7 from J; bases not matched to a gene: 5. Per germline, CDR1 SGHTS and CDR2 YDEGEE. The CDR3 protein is CASSLDRGRSGYTF. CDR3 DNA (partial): TGTGCCAGCAGCTTGGACAGGGGGAGGAGTGGC.

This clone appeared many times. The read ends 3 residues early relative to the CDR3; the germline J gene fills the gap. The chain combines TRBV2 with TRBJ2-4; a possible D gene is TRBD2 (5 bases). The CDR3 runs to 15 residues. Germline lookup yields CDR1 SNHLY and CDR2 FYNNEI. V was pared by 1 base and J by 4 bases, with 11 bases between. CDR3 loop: CASSEDGVGKNIQYF. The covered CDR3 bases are TGTGCCAGCAGTGAAGACGGGGTCGGAAAAAACATT. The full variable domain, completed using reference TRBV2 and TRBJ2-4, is EPEVTQTPSHQVTQMGQEVILRCVPISNHLYFYWYRQILGQKVEFLVSFYNNEISEKSEIFDDQFSVERPDGSNFTLKIRSTKLEDSAMYFCASSEDGVGKNIQYFGAGTRLSVL.

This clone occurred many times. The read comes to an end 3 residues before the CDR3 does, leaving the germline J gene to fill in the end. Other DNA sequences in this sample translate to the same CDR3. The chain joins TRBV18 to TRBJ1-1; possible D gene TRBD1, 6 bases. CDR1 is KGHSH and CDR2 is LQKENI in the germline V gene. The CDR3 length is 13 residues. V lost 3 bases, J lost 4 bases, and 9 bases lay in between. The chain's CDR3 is CASSPEQGTEAFF. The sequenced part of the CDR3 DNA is TGTGCCAGCTCACCTGAACAGGGCACTGAA. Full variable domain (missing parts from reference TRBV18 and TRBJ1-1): NAGVMQNPRHLVRRRGQEARLRCSPMKGHSHVYWYRQLPEEGLKFMVYLQKENIIDESGMPKERFSAEFPKEGPSILRIQQVVRGDSAAYFCASSPEQGTEAFFGQGTRLTVV.

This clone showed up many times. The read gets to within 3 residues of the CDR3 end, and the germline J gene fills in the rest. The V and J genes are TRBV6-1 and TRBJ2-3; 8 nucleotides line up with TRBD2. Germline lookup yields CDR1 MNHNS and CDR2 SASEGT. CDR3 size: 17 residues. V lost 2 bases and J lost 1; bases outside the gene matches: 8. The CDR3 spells CASSESPGGGGTDTQYF. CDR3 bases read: TGTGCCAGCAGTGAAAGCCCCGGGGGGGGTGGCACAGATACG.

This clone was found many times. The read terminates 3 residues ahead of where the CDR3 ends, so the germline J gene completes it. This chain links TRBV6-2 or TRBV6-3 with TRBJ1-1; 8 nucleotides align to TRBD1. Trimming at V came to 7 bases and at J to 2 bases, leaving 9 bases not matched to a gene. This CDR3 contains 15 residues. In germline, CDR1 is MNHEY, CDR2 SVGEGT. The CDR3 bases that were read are TGTGCCAGCACCCGCGGACAGGGACTCAACACTGAA. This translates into CASTRGQGLNTE. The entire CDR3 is CASTRGQGLNTEAFF.

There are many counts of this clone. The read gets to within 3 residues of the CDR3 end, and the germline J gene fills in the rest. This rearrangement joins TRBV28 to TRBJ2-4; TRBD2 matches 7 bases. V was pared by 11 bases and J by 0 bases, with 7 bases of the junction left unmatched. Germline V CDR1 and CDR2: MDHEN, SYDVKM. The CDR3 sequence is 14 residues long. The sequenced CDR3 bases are TGTGCCGGATCGGGGGGTCTAGCCAAAAACATT. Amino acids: CAGSGGLAKNI. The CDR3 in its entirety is CAGSGGLAKNIQYF.

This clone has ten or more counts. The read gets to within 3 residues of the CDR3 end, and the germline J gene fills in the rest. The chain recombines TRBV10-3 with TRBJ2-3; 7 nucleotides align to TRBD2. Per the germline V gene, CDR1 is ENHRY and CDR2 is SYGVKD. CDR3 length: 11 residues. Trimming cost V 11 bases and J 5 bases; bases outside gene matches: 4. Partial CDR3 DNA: TGTGCCGCAGGGACTATAGATACG. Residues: CAAGTIDT. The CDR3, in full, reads CAAGTIDTQYF.

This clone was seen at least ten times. CDR3 DNA (partial): TGTGCCAGCAGCTTAGAAGTTAGCGGGGGTTACAATGAG. Translated, it gives CASSLEVSGGYNE. The whole CDR3 region reads CASSLEVSGGYNEQFF. This rearrangement joins TRBV7-6 to TRBJ2-1, with 9 bases fitting TRBD2. With the read ending 3 residues before the CDR3 end, the germline J gene is used to fill in that end. Germline trimming cut 1 base from V and 4 bases from J; bases unmatched to any gene: 5. Germline V gene sequence: CDR1 SGHVS, CDR2 FNYEAQ. The CDR3 loop spans 16 amino acids.

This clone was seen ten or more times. CDR3 bases read: TGTGCCAGCAGCTTAGACAGGGGCGAG. Protein product: CASSLDRGE. The CDR3, in full, reads CASSLDRGEQYF. The rearrangement links TRBV7-6 to TRBJ2-7, with 7 bases lining up with TRBD1. The read finishes 3 residues shy of the CDR3 end, and the germline J gene is used to complete it. V lost 1 base and J lost 6; bases outside the gene matches: 0. This CDR3 contains 12 residues. The germline V gene has CDR1 SGHVS and CDR2 FNYEAQ.

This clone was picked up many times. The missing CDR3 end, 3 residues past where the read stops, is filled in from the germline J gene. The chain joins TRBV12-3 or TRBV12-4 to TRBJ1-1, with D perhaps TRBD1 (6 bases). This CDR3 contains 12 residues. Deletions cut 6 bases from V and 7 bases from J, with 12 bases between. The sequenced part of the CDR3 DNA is TGTGCCAGCAGACTGGACAGCTATGAA. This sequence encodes CASRLDSYE. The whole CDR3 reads CASRLDSYEAFF.

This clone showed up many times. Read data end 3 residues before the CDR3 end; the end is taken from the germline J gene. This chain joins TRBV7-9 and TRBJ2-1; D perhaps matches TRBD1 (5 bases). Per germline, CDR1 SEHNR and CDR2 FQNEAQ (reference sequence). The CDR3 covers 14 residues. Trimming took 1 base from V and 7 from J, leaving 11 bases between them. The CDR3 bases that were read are TGTGCCAGCAGCTTAGAGGGTAAGGGGAATGAG. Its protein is CASSLEGKGNE. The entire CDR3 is CASSLEGKGNEQFF.

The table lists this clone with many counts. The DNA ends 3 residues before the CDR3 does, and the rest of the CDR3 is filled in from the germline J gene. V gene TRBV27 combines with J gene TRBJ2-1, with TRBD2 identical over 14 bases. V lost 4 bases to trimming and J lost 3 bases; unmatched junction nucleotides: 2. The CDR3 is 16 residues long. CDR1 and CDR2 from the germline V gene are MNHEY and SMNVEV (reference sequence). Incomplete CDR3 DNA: TGTGCCAGCAGTTCGGGGACTAGCGGGGGCTACAATGAG. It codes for CASSSGTSGGYNE. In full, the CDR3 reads CASSSGTSGGYNEQFF.

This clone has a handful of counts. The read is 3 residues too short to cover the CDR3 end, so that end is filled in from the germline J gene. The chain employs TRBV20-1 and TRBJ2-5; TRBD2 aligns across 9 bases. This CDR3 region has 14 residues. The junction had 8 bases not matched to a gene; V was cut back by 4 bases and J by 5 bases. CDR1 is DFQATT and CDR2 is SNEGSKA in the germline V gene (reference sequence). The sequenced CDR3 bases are TGCAGTGCTACGGCGGGAGGGCCCTCGGAGACC. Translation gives CSATAGGPSET. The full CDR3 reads CSATAGGPSETQYF.

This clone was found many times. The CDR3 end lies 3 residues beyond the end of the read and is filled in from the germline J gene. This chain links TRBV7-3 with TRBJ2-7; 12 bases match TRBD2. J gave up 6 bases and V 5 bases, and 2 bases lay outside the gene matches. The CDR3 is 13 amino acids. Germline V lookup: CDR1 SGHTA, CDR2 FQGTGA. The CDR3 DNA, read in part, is TGTGCCAGCAGCCTGACTAGCGGGGGCGAG. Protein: CASSLTSGGE. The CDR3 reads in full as CASSLTSGGEQYF.